The clone carrying this T cell receptor beta chain was counted once. Its specificity is not known. This entry belongs to a study of T cell responses to AZD1222 COVID-19 vaccine. Background on the study: The analysis combined second doses at about 4 or about 12 weeks.

The germline V gene has CDR1 MGHDK and CDR2 SYGVNS. Trimming pared 6 bases from V and 7 bases from J, leaving 22 bases between. The CDR3 sequence is 15 residues long. The assay was immunoSEQ multiplex PCR, and TCRdb's table has in-frame clones only and misses some. The sample lists about 130,000 clones, 88% seen once, with under 9.5% in the top ten. Overall study findings and caveats: White British ancestry dominated among donors, who included more females, and clonal diversity was possibly underestimated.

This specimen consisted of peripheral blood, obtained on day 0 of AZD1222 vaccination. The V call is TRBV25-1, the J call TRBJ2-7, with D possibly called TRBD1 or TRBD2 (5 bases each). The clonotype originates from an adult in good health. CDR3 protein: CASSPGTEVMREQYF. As DNA, the CDR3 is TGTGCCAGCAGCCCGGGGACCGAGGTTATGCGAGAGCAGTACTTC.